This T cell receptor (beta chain) came from a study of cytomegalovirus exposure and HLA in healthy donors. Study conclusions and caveats: The presence/absence work took it that sequencing depth was about the same across donors. It emerged from a later analysis that several of the most significant clusters appeared to be linked to common viral pathogens.

The CDR3 has 15 residues. Germline trimming cut 5 bases from V and 3 bases from J; bases unmatched to any gene: 8. Germline CDR1 SQVTM, CDR2 ANQGSEA. On this clone itself: Its antigen is undetermined.

The PCR employed 60 Vbeta primers together with 13 Jbeta primers. Only in-frame clones appear in the TCRdb table, and some are missing; sequencing was by immunoSEQ multiplex PCR. Among roughly 120,000 clones listed, approximately 70% were seen once. This rearrangement joins TRBV29-1 to TRBJ2-5; 11 bases are shared with TRBD2. Source material: PBMCs. The source of this sequence is a woman in her 70s in good health and CMV-seropositive. The CDR3, as DNA: TGCAGCGTTTCTTCGTTGGGACTAGCGGAAGAGACCCAGTACTTC. It is translated as CSVSSLGLAEETQYF.